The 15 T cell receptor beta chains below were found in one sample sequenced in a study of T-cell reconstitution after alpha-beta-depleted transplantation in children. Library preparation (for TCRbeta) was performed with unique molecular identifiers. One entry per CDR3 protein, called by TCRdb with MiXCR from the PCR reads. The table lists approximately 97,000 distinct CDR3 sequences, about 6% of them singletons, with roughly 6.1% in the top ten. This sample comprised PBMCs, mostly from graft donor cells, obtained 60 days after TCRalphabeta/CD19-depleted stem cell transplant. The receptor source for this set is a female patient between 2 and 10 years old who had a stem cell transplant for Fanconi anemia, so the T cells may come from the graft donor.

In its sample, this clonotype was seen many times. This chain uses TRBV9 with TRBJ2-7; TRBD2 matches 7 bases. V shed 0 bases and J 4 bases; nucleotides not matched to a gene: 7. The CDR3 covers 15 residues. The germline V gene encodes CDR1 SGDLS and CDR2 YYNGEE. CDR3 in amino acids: CASSVEGGSYYEQYF. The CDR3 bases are TGTGCCAGCAGCGTAGAAGGCGGGAGTTATTACGAGCAGTACTTC.

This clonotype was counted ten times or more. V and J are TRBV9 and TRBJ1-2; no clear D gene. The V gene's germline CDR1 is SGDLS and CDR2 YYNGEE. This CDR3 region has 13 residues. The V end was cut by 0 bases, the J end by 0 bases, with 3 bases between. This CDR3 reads CASSVAANYGYTF. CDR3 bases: TGTGCCAGCAGCGTAGCAGCTAACTATGGCTACACCTTC. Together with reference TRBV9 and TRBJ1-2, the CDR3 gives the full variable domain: DSGVTQTPKHLITATGQRVTLRCSPRSGDLSVYWYQQSLDQGLQFLIQYYNGEERAKGNILERFSAQQFPDLHSELNLSSLELGDSALYFCASSVAANYGYTFGSGTRLTVV.

The CDR3 DNA sequence: TGTGCCAGCAGCTTGGCCCATGTCATAGGGGGGAACCAAGAGACCCAGTACTTC. Protein product: CASSLAHVIGGNQETQYF. The J gene is TRBJ2-5, the V gene TRBV5-6; either TRBD1 or TRBD2 may fit D (6 bases each). The V gene's germline CDR1 is SGHDT and CDR2 YYEEEE. The V gene lost 0 bases and the J gene lost 0 bases, with 18 bases spanning the gap. CDR3 size: 18 residues.

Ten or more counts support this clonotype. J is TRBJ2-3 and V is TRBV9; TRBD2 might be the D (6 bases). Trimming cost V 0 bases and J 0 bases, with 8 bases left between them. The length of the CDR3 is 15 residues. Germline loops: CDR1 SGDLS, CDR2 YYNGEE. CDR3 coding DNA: TGTGCCAGCAGCGTAGCGGGGACTAGCACAGATACGCAGTATTTT. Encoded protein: CASSVAGTSTDTQYF.

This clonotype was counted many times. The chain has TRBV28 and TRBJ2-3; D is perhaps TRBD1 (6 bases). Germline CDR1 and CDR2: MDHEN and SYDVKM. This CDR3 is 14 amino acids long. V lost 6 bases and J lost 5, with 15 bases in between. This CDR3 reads CASSLGRGGDTQYF. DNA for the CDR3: TGTGCCAGCAGCCTGGGCCGAGGGGGAGATACGCAGTATTTT.

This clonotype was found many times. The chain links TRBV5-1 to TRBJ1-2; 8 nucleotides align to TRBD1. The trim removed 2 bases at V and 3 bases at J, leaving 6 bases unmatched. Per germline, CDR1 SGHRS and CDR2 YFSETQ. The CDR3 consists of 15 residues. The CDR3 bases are TGCGCCAGCAGCTTACGACAGGGGATCCACTATGGCTACACCTTC. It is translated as CASSLRQGIHYGYTF.

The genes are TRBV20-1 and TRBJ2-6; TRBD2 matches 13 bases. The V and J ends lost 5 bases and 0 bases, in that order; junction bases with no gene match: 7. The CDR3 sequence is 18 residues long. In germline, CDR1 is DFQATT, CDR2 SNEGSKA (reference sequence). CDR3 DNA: TGCAGTGCTGAAATGACTAGCGGGGGGTACTCTGGGGCCAACGTCCTGACTTTC. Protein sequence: CSAEMTSGGYSGANVLTF.

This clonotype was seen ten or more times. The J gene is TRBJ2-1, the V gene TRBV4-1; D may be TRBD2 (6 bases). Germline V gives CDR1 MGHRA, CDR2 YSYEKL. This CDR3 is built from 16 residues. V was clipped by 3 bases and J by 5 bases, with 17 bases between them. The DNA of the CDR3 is TGCGCCAGCAGCCAGGGGGGTGCTCGTAAGAACAATGAGCAGTTCTTC. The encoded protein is CASSQGGARKNNEQFF.

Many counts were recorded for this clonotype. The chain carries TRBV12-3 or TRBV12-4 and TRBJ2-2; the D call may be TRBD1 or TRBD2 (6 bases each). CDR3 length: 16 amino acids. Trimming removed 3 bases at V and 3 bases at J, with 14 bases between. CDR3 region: CASSFFLGGDTGELFF. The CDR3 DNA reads TGTGCCAGCAGTTTTTTTTTGGGGGGCGACACCGGGGAGCTGTTTTTT.

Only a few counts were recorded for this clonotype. CDR3 nucleotides: TGCAGTGCTAGAGTCGGGTTTGAAGCTTTCTTT. Its translation: CSARVGFEAFF. This chain connects TRBV20-1 to TRBJ1-1, with no clear D. Trimming pared 1 base from V and 7 bases from J, leaving 7 bases between. The CDR3 extends over 11 amino acids. The germline gives CDR1 DFQATT, CDR2 SNEGSKA (reference sequence).

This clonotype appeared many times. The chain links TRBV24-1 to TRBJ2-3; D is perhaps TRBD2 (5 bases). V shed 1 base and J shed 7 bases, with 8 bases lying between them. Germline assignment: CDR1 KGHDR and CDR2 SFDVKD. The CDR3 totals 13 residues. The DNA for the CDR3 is TGTGCCACCAGTGATTTTTCCGGGAATACGCAGTATTTT. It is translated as CATSDFSGNTQYF.

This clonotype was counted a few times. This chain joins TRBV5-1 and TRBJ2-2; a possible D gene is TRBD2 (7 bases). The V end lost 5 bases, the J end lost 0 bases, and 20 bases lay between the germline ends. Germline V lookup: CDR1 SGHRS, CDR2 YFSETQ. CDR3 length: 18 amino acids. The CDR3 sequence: CASSRDTAGVANTGELFF. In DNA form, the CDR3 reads TGCGCCAGCAGTCGGGACACGGCGGGGGTAGCGAACACCGGGGAGCTGTTTTTT.

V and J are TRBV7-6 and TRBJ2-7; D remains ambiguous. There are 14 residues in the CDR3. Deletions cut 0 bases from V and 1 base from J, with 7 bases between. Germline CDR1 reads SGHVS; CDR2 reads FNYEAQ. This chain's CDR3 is CASSLAVGSYEQYF. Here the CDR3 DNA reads TGTGCCAGCAGCTTAGCCGTGGGATCCTACGAGCAGTACTTC.

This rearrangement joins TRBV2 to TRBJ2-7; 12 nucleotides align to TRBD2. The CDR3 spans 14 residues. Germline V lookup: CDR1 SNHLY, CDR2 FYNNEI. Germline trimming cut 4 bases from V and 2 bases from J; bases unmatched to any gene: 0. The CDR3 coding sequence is TGTGCCAGCAGTGGGACTAGCGGGACCTACGAGCAGTACTTC. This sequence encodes CASSGTSGTYEQYF.

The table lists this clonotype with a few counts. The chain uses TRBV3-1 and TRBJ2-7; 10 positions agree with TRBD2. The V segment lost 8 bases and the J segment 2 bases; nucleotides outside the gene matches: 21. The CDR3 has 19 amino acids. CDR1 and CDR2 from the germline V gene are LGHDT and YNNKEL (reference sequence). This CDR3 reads CASCLLLGSGGLRTYEQYF. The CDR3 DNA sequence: TGTGCCAGCTGTCTCCTTTTAGGTAGCGGGGGGCTCAGGACCTACGAGCAGTACTTC.